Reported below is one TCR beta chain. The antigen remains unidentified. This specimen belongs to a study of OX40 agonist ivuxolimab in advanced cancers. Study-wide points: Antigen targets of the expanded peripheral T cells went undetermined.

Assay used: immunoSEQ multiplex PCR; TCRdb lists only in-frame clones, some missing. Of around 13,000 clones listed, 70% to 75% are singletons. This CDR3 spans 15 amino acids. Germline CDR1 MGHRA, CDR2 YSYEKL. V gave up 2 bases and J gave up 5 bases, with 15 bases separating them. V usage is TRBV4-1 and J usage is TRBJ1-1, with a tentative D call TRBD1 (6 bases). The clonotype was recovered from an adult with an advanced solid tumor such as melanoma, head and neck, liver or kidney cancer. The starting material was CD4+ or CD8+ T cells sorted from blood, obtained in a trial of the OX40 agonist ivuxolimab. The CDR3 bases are TGCGCCAGCAGCCAAAATCGAGGGCAGGGGACTGAAGCTTTCTTT. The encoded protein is CASSQNRGQGTEAFF.